Included here is one T cell receptor (beta chain) sequence, with context. The antigen is not known. The data were taken from a study of blood T cells in healthy people across ages. General study findings and limits: Age showed a roughly linear inverse relationship with TCR beta diversity per million T cells.

A second roughly 7 to 11 cycle PCR used barcoded and J-beta primers. Sequencing of every sample gave 3 million or more CDR3-containing paired-end reads. TCRdb reprocessed the 5' RACE reads with MiXCR, giving one entry per CDR3 protein. The table has 500,000 to 650,000 distinct CDR3 sequences, around 27% seen once. Germline CDR1 reads SGHTA; CDR2 reads FQGNSA. V lost 5 bases and J lost 9, with 20 bases in between. The CDR3 totals 15 residues. These data were also reused for a study on T cells of mothers and their children. As that report states: Second-round PCR products received sample barcodes and 2-4 random nucleotides from the M1S primer. For each mother, over 9 million TCR beta CDR3 reads were obtained, and for each child, around 3.1 million.

This sequence joins TRBV7-2 and TRBJ2-4; TRBD2 might be the D (7 bases). The TCR originated in a boy aged 2 to 10 in good health. Sequenced material: blood. The CDR3, as DNA: TGTGCCAGCAGCCCCTCTCGAAGGGGGGGTGGCATTCAGTACTTC. This codes for CASSPSRRGGGIQYF.